Below are 9 T cell receptor beta chains sequenced from a single sample in a study of CD8 T cells in Susac syndrome. Reverse transcription of 0.5 to 1 ug RNA was performed with random hexamers. From the immunoSEQ multiplex PCR reads, TCRdb called clonotypes with MiXCR, one entry per CDR3 protein. The table records about 150,000 distinct CDR3 sequences, 95% to 97% of them present only once. Sequenced material: CD4+ T cells from PBMCs. The receptors were gathered from a human donor with Susac syndrome.

The gene calls are TRBV30 and TRBJ2-7, with D uncertain. CDR3 length: 12 residues. Germline loops: CDR1 GTSNPN, CDR2 SVGIG (reference sequence). Trimming stripped 4 bases from V and 0 bases from J, with 7 bases between. The CDR3 is CAWTTSSYEQYF. The DNA for the CDR3 is TGTGCCTGGACAACGAGCTCCTACGAGCAGTACTTC.

For the CDR3, the DNA is TGTGCCAGCAGTGACGGTCCCCGAGCATCCCAGTACTTC. This gives the protein CASSDGPRASQYF. The chain combines TRBV2 with TRBJ2-5, with D hard to call. V lost 3 bases, J lost 9 bases, and 14 bases lay in between. Looked up from germline, CDR1 is SNHLY and CDR2 is FYNNEI. This CDR3 is built from 13 residues. Supplemented by reference TRBV2 and TRBJ2-5, the full variable domain reads EPEVTQTPSHQVTQMGQEVILRCVPISNHLYFYWYRQILGQKVEFLVSFYNNEISEKSEIFDDQFSVERPDGSNFTLKIRSTKLEDSAMYFCASSDGPRASQYFGPGTRLLVL.

This rearrangement joins TRBV2 to TRBJ2-6; maybe TRBD2 (5 bases). Germline CDR1 SNHLY, CDR2 FYNNEI. Trimming removed 3 bases at V and 0 bases at J, with 9 bases between. The CDR3 is 16 amino acids. The CDR3 DNA is TGTGCCAGCAGTGAGGAGGCAGTCTCTGGGGCCAACGTCCTGACTTTC. Translation: CASSEEAVSGANVLTF. Combining the CDR3 with reference TRBV2 and TRBJ2-6 gives the whole variable domain EPEVTQTPSHQVTQMGQEVILRCVPISNHLYFYWYRQILGQKVEFLVSFYNNEISEKSEIFDDQFSVERPDGSNFTLKIRSTKLEDSAMYFCASSEEAVSGANVLTFGAGSRLTVL.

The chain carries TRBV4-3 and TRBJ2-3, with 9 bases that match TRBD2. CDR3 length: 16 amino acids. Trimming at V came to 0 bases and at J to 3 bases, leaving 4 bases not matched to a gene. Germline values: CDR1 LGHNA, CDR2 YSLEER. The CDR3 sequence: CASSQDSGRGTDTQYF. In DNA form, the CDR3 reads TGCGCCAGCAGCCAAGATAGCGGGAGAGGAACAGATACGCAGTATTTT.

This sequence joins TRBV7-9 and TRBJ2-4; the match to TRBD1 covers 8 bases. V shed 3 bases and J 3 bases; nucleotides not matched to a gene: 7. The V gene's germline CDR1 is SEHNR and CDR2 FQNEAQ (reference sequence). The CDR3 is 16 residues long. CDR3 amino acids: CASSFDRGTVKNIQYF. The CDR3 coding sequence is TGTGCCAGCAGCTTCGACAGGGGTACGGTCAAAAACATTCAGTACTTC.

The chain couples TRBV28 to TRBJ1-1; D uncertain. Trimming removed 7 bases at V and 7 bases at J, with 13 bases between. The CDR3 is 12 amino acids. Per the germline V gene, CDR1 is MDHEN and CDR2 is SYDVKM. The CDR3 region has the DNA TGTGCCAGCACCACCCTAGGGTATGAAGCTTTCTTT. It translates to CASTTLGYEAFF.

Written as DNA, the CDR3 is TGCGCCAGCAGCCAAGTCGGACAGAACTATGGCTACACCTTC. The encoded protein is CASSQVGQNYGYTF. The J gene is TRBJ1-2, the V gene TRBV4-3; tentative D call: TRBD1 (6 bases). The CDR3 is made up of 14 amino acids. The V gene's germline CDR1 is LGHNA and CDR2 YSLEER. Between the trimmed V and J ends, which lost 1 base and 2 bases, there was a span of 8 bases.

The sample holds one count of this clonotype. The chain carries TRBV29-1 and TRBJ2-5, with TRBD1 matching 12 bases. Looked up from germline, CDR1 is SQVTM and CDR2 is ANQGSEA. The CDR3 consists of 16 residues. The V and J ends lost 5 bases and 5 bases, in that order; junction bases with no gene match: 12. CDR3 DNA: TGCAGCGTTCTCCGGGACAGGGGGCGTTTAGTGGAGACCCAGTACTTC. Translated, it gives CSVLRDRGRLVETQYF. The full variable domain, in which reference TRBV29-1 and TRBJ2-5 provide the parts outside the CDR3, is SAVISQKPSRDICQRGTSLTIQCQVDSQVTMMFWYRQQPGQSLTLIATANQGSEATYESGFVIDKFPISRPNLTFSTLTVSNMSPEDSSIYLCSVLRDRGRLVETQYFGPGTRLLVL.

The rearrangement links TRBV7-9 to TRBJ2-5, with TRBD1 matching over 10 bases. The CDR3 is 17 amino acids. The germline V gene encodes CDR1 SEHNR and CDR2 FQNEAQ (reference sequence). V lost 5 bases and J lost 2; bases outside the gene matches: 11. The CDR3 DNA reads as TGTGCCAGCAGCCGGACAGGGGGAAGAGGGGGACAAGAGACCCAGTACTTC. This encodes CASSRTGGRGGQETQYF. The full variable domain, completed using reference TRBV7-9 and TRBJ2-5, is DTGVSQNPRHKITKRGQNVTFRCDPISEHNRLYWYRQTLGQGPEFLTYFQNEAQLEKSRLLSDRFSAERPKGSFSTLEIQRTEQGDSAMYLCASSRTGGRGGQETQYFGPGTRLLVL.